The source of this TCR beta chain is a study of blood T cells in healthy people across ages. Primers used in a second PCR of roughly 7 to 12 cycles were a sample-barcoded 5' primer and a J-beta primer mix. TCRdb re-called the 5' RACE reads through MiXCR, storing one row per CDR3 protein. The data hold some 320,000 distinct CDR3 sequences, with 27% observed a single time. The germline V gene encodes CDR1 LGHNA and CDR2 YNFKEQ. This CDR3 comprises 17 residues. This receptor was identified in a woman in her seventies in good health. The sample comprised blood. The chain has TRBV4-2 and TRBJ2-5; TRBD2 matches 13 bases. The DNA end is a closer match to TRBJ2-1, so the J assignment may be wrong. The CDR3 DNA reads TGTGCCAGCAGCCAGGCCCAACTAGCGGGAGGGCCGGATGAGCAGTTCTTC. Encoded protein: CASSQAQLAGGPDEQFF.